The clone carrying this T cell receptor beta chain was picked up a small number of times. This sample stems from a study of CD8 T cells in ankylosing spondylitis. From the 5' RACE reads, TCRdb called clonotypes with MiXCR, one entry per CDR3 protein. The data hold 100,000 to 150,000 distinct CDR3 sequences, with 7% to 10% observed a single time. The sample taken for sequencing was blood, either unsorted or a sorted T cell fraction (not recorded which). The sequence was collected from a male donor with ankylosing spondylitis or in good health (not recorded which).

For the CDR3, the DNA is TGTGCCAGCAGCTTAGTCGTAGGGTGGAGGGAGACCCAGTACTTC. Amino acids: CASSLVVGWRETQYF. The chain employs TRBV11-2 and TRBJ2-5, with D perhaps TRBD2 (5 bases). The CDR3 is made up of 15 amino acids. The V end was cut by 1 base, the J end by 5 bases, with 14 bases between. Looked up from germline, CDR1 is SGHAT and CDR2 is FQNNGV.